The rows below give T cell receptor beta chains drawn from one sample of a study of T cell repertoires in cytomegalovirus infection. One entry per CDR3 protein results from TCRdb running MiXCR on the reads. The sample carries roughly 600,000 distinct CDR3 sequences, approximately 24% recorded once. The sequencing sample was made of CD8+ T cells from PBMCs. These receptors were taken from a human donor in good health (CMV status not recorded). Some clones in this sample may be carry-over from other donors' samples. Each CDR3 is given with its conserved first and last residue. The D gene is left open where the match is weak. Clone size is given for some rows only: seen once, a few or many times, or a class if the clone is expanded.

CDR3aa | CDR3nt | j_gene | d_gene | v_gene | abundance
CASTGTGLHGELFF | TGTGCCAGCACAGGGACAGGGTTGCACGGGGAGCTGTTTTTT | TRBJ2-2 | TRBD1 | TRBV28 | NA
CASRFSNTIYF | TGTGCCAGCAGGTTCTCAAACACCATATATTTT | TRBJ1-3 | NA | TRBV12-3/TRBV12-4 | few
CASSSTTGTQYGYTF | TGTGCCAGCAGCTCAACAACAGGGACACAGTATGGCTACACCTTC | TRBJ1-2 | NA | TRBV7-9 | NA
CAISESNTDTQYF | TGTGCCATCAGTGAGTCAAACACAGATACGCAGTATTTT | TRBJ2-3 | NA | TRBV10-3 | NA
CSARFPGTDTQYF | TGCAGTGCTAGATTTCCAGGGACAGATACGCAGTATTTT | TRBJ2-3 | NA | TRBV20-1 | NA
CSVELADSYEQYF | TGCAGCGTTGAACTAGCGGATTCCTACGAGCAGTACTTC | TRBJ2-7 | TRBD2 | TRBV29-1 | NA
CASSPEGVSYNEQFF | TGCGCCAGCAGCCCCGAGGGGGTCTCCTACAATGAGCAGTTCTTC | TRBJ2-1 | NA | TRBV4-1 | NA
CASSEGLAGGPGTGELFF | TGTGCCAGCAGTGAAGGTCTAGCGGGGGGGCCCGGCACCGGGGAGCTGTTTTTT | TRBJ2-2 | TRBD2 | TRBV2 | NA
CASITTGEDTEAFF | TGTGCCAGCATCACCACAGGGGAGGACACTGAAGCTTTCTTT | TRBJ1-1 | TRBD1 | TRBV27 | NA
CASRATGDEQFF | TGTGCCAGCAGAGCTACAGGGGATGAGCAGTTCTTC | TRBJ2-1 | TRBD1 | TRBV12-3/TRBV12-4 | NA
CASSFIGLGNQPQHF | TGTGCCAGCAGTTTTATAGGCTTAGGCAATCAGCCCCAGCATTTT | TRBJ1-5 | NA | TRBV28 | few
CASGSQGLYGYTF | TGTGCTAGTGGTTCACAGGGACTCTATGGCTACACCTTC | TRBJ1-2 | NA | TRBV12-5 | many
CASRKTGHQPQHF | TGCGCCAGCAGGAAAACGGGGCATCAGCCCCAGCATTTT | TRBJ1-5 | NA | TRBV23-1 | few
CASSYPGPYNEQFF | TGTGCCAGCAGTTACCCAGGGCCCTACAATGAGCAGTTCTTC | TRBJ2-1 | NA | TRBV6-6 | many
CASSEWEGGYNEQFF | TGCGCCAGCAGTGAGTGGGAGGGGGGATACAATGAGCAGTTCTTC | TRBJ2-1 | NA | TRBV10-2 | NA
CSASPGFPSTDTQYF | TGCAGTGCTAGCCCGGGGTTCCCTAGCACAGATACGCAGTATTTT | TRBJ2-3 | NA | TRBV20-1 | NA
CASSLYAGLSYNEQFF | TGTGCCAGCAGTTTATATGCAGGACTCTCCTACAATGAGCAGTTCTTC | TRBJ2-1 | NA | TRBV28 | NA
CASSWDREADTQYF | TGTGCCAGCAGTTGGGACAGAGAGGCAGATACGCAGTATTTT | TRBJ2-3 | TRBD1 | TRBV6-6 | NA
CASSVTGSDTQYF | TGTGCCAGCAGCGTTACAGGGTCAGATACGCAGTATTTT | TRBJ2-3 | NA | TRBV7-8 | NA
CASSLVGGAYGYTF | TGTGCCAGCAGTTTAGTAGGAGGGGCGTATGGCTACACCTTC | TRBJ1-2 | NA | TRBV12-3/TRBV12-4 | NA
CASSYGQAEQFF | TGTGCCAGCAGTTACGGACAGGCTGAGCAGTTCTTC | TRBJ2-1 | TRBD1 | TRBV6-5 | NA
CASSIRGGPNTEAFF | TGTGCCAGCAGCATCCGAGGCGGACCGAACACTGAAGCTTTCTTT | TRBJ1-1 | NA | TRBV7-2 | few
CATSDWDYQETQYF | TGTGCCACCAGTGACTGGGACTACCAAGAGACCCAGTACTTC | TRBJ2-5 | NA | TRBV24-1 | many
CSARDQRGFSNQPQHF | TGCAGTGCTAGAGATCAGCGAGGGTTCAGCAATCAGCCCCAGCATTTT | TRBJ1-5 | NA | TRBV20-1 | few
CASSPDQNEQFF | TGCGCCAGCAGCCCAGACCAAAATGAGCAGTTCTTC | TRBJ2-1 | NA | TRBV5-1 | many
CASRPVNQPQHF | TGTGCCAGCAGACCGGTTAATCAGCCCCAGCATTTT | TRBJ1-5 | NA | TRBV28 | NA
CSVAGDFSTDTQYF | TGCAGCGTTGCAGGGGATTTTAGCACAGATACGCAGTATTTT | TRBJ2-3 | NA | TRBV29-1 | NA
CASTDLGSFNEQFF | TGTGCCAGCACGGACCTCGGTTCGTTTAATGAGCAGTTCTTC | TRBJ2-1 | NA | TRBV28 | few
CSARGSGDRVDTQYF | TGCAGTGCTAGAGGTAGCGGGGACAGGGTAGATACGCAGTATTTT | TRBJ2-3 | NA | TRBV20-1 | few
CSAQRTTSGGLSSYNEQFF | TGCAGTGCCCAACGTACGACTAGCGGGGGCCTGAGCTCCTACAATGAGCAGTTCTTC | TRBJ2-1 | TRBD2 | TRBV20-1 | few
CAIRLAGAFSTDTQYF | TGTGCCATCAGACTAGCGGGGGCGTTTTCCACAGATACGCAGTATTTT | TRBJ2-3 | TRBD2 | TRBV10-3 | many
CASSEGQGNSGNTIYF | TGTGCCAGCAGCGAAGGACAGGGGAACTCTGGAAACACCATATATTTT | TRBJ1-3 | TRBD1 | TRBV9 | NA
CASSVASSGGANEQFF | TGTGCCAGCAGCGTAGCTTCTAGCGGGGGGGCCAATGAGCAGTTCTTC | TRBJ2-1 | TRBD2 | TRBV9 | NA
CASTETSGGAGELFF | TGTGCCAGCACCGAGACTAGCGGGGGGGCCGGGGAGCTGTTTTTT | TRBJ2-2 | TRBD2 | TRBV28 | many
CASSLLPRGLYEQYF | TGTGCCAGCAGCCTCCTTCCCAGGGGGCTCTACGAGCAGTACTTC | TRBJ2-7 | TRBD1 | TRBV11-1 | NA
CASTSLAGGLGDTQYF | TGTGCCAGCACCAGTCTAGCGGGGGGGCTCGGAGATACGCAGTATTTT | TRBJ2-3 | TRBD2 | TRBV6-2/TRBV6-3 | many
CASTPGQVNTEAFF | TGTGCCAGTACCCCGGGACAGGTGAACACTGAAGCTTTCTTT | TRBJ1-1 | TRBD1 | TRBV19 | NA
CASSLRGEPQHF | TGTGCCAGCAGTCTGAGGGGAGAGCCCCAGCATTTT | TRBJ1-5 | NA | TRBV27 | NA
CASSQDQAVMNTEAFF | TGCGCCAGCAGCCAAGATCAGGCAGTCATGAACACTGAAGCTTTCTTT | TRBJ1-1 | NA | TRBV4-3 | few
CASSPGTSGGAVGELFF | TGTGCCAGCAGCCCCGGGACTAGCGGGGGGGCCGTCGGGGAGCTGTTTTTT | TRBJ2-2 | TRBD2 | TRBV7-2 | few
CASSIGSGRSYEQYF | TGTGCCAGTAGTATAGGGAGCGGACGCTCCTACGAGCAGTACTTC | TRBJ2-7 | NA | TRBV19 | few
CASSLGETKNIQYF | TGTGCCAGCAGCTTAGGGGAAACCAAAAACATTCAGTACTTC | TRBJ2-4 | NA | TRBV7-6 | many
CASSTDKAGGQESKDEQFF | TGTGCCAGCAGTACTGACAAGGCCGGGGGCCAGGAGTCGAAGGACGAGCAGTTCTTC | TRBJ2-1 | NA | TRBV6-1 | NA
CASSEARTLNTGELFF | TGTGCCAGCAGTGAAGCTCGAACACTGAACACCGGGGAGCTGTTTTTT | TRBJ2-2 | NA | TRBV6-1 | NA
CASSAFAGVRSNYGYTF | TGTGCCAGCAGCGCCTTCGCGGGAGTGCGGTCTAACTATGGCTACACCTTC | TRBJ1-2 | NA | TRBV9 | few
CASGSNRAGGELFF | TGTGCTAGTGGTTCGAACAGGGCCGGCGGGGAGCTGTTTTTT | TRBJ2-2 | NA | TRBV12-5 | few
CASSSRTGTGTGELFF | TGTGCCAGCAGCTCCCGAACCGGGACAGGGACCGGGGAGCTGTTTTTT | TRBJ2-2 | TRBD1 | TRBV11-3 | NA
CSVEALGEGSPLHF | TGCAGCGTTGAAGCCTTAGGGGAAGGTTCACCCCTCCACTTT | TRBJ1-6 | NA | TRBV29-1 | few
CASSESGLAVTEQYF | TGCGCCAGCAGTGAGTCGGGACTAGCGGTTACCGAGCAGTACTTC | TRBJ2-7 | TRBD2 | TRBV10-2 | NA
CANSYRRVSYNEQFF | TGTGCCAACAGTTACCGGCGCGTCTCCTACAATGAGCAGTTCTTC | TRBJ2-1 | NA | TRBV6-2/TRBV6-3 | NA
CSVPGPYNEQFF | TGCAGCGTTCCCGGGCCCTACAATGAGCAGTTCTTC | TRBJ2-1 | NA | TRBV29-1 | NA
CASSTTGATEAFF | TGTGCCAGCAGTACCACAGGGGCCACTGAAGCTTTCTTT | TRBJ1-1 | TRBD1 | TRBV6-1 | many
CASSPSGAGYTF | TGTGCCAGCAGTCCCTCCGGAGCGGGCTACACCTTC | TRBJ1-2 | NA | TRBV12-3/TRBV12-4 | NA
CASSYRGGDTEAFF | TGTGCCAGCAGTTACAGGGGGGGGGACACTGAAGCTTTCTTT | TRBJ1-1 | NA | TRBV6-2/TRBV6-3 | NA
CASSPFSGDGYTF | TGCGCCAGCAGCCCATTCTCGGGGGATGGCTACACCTTC | TRBJ1-2 | NA | TRBV4-1 | few
CASSREARYNEQFF | TGTGCCAGTAGTAGGGAAGCCCGGTACAATGAGCAGTTCTTC | TRBJ2-1 | NA | TRBV19 | NA